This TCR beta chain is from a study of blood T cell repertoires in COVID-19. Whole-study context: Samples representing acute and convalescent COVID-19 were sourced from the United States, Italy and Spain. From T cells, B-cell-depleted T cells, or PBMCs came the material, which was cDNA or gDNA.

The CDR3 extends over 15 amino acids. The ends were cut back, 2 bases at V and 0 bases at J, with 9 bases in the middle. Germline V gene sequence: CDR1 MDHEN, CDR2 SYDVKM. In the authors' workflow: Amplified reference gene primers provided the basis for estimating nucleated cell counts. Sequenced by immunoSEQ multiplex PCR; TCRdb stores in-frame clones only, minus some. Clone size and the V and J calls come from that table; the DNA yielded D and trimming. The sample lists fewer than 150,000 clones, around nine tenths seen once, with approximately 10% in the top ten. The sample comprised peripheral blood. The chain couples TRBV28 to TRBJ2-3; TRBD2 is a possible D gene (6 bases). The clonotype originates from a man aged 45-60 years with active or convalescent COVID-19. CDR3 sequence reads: CASSLGGTSTDTQYF. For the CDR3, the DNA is TGTGCCAGCAGTTTAGGCGGGACTAGCACAGATACGCAGTATTTT.